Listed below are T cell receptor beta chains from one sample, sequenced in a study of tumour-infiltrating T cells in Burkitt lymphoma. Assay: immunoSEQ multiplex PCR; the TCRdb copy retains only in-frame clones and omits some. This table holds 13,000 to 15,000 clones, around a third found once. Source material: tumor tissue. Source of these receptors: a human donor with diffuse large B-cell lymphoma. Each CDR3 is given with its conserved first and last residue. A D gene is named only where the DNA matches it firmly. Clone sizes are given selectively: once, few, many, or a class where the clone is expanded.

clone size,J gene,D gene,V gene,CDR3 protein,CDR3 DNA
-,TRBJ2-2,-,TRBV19,CASSIRVWGGTGELFF,TGTGCCAGTAGTATAAGGGTGTGGGGAGGCACCGGGGAGCTGTTTTTT
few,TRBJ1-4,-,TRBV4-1,CASSQEEIGEKLFF,TGCGCCAGCAGCCAAGAAGAGATTGGCGAAAAACTGTTTTTT
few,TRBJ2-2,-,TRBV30,CAWSMGGTFTGELFF,TGTGCCTGGAGTATGGGCGGGACATTCACCGGGGAGCTGTTTTTT
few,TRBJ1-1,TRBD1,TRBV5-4,CASSRGQEGTEAFF,TGTGCCAGCAGCAGGGGACAGGAAGGCACTGAAGCTTTCTTT
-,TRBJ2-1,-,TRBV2,CASSDWSEYNEQFF,TGTGCCAGCAGTGATTGGTCGGAGTACAATGAGCAGTTCTTC
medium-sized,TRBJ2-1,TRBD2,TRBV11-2,CASSLLSSGGWNEQFF,TGTGCCAGCAGCTTATTGTCTAGCGGGGGGTGGAATGAGCAGTTCTTC
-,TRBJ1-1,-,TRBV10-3,CAISESGEGTEAFF,TGTGCCATCAGTGAGTCGGGGGAGGGCACTGAAGCTTTCTTT
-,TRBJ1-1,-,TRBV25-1,CASILAPDTEAFF,TGTGCCAGCATATTAGCACCGGACACTGAAGCTTTCTTT
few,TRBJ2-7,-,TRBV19,CASSVQAQYEQYF,TGTGCCAGTAGTGTACAGGCACAGTACGAGCAGTACTTC
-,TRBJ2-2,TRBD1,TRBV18,CASSPPDRPNTGELFF,TGTGCCAGCTCACCACCGGACAGGCCGAACACCGGGGAGCTGTTTTTT
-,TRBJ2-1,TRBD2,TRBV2,CASTLANEQFF,TGTGCCAGCACACTAGCGAATGAGCAGTTCTTC
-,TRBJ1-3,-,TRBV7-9,CASSQPGLSGNTIYF,TGTGCCAGCAGCCAACCAGGGTTAAGTGGAAACACCATATATTTT
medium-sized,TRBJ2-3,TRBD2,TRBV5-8,CASKNAWGLASTDTQYF,TGTGCCAGCAAGAACGCGTGGGGACTAGCGAGCACAGATACGCAGTATTTT
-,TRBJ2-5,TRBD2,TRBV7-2,CASSPRTSGLETQYF,TGTGCCAGCAGCCCCAGGACTAGCGGTTTGGAGACCCAGTACTTC
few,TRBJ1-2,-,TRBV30,CAWRRGPARGYTF,TGTGCCTGGAGGCGGGGACCAGCTCGTGGCTACACCTTC
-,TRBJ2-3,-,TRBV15,CATSRDRGTDTQYF,TGTGCCACCAGCAGAGACAGGGGCACAGATACGCAGTATTTT
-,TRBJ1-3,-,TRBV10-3,CAISRPTPSGNTIYF,TGTGCCATCAGTCGCCCCACCCCCTCTGGAAACACCATATATTTT
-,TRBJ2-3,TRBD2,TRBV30,CACPWGEGTDTQYF,TGTGCCTGCCCCTGGGGGGAGGGAACGGATACGCAGTATTTT
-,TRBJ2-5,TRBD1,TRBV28,CASSLWGQIQETQYF,TGTGCCAGCAGTTTATGGGGACAGATCCAAGAGACCCAGTACTTC
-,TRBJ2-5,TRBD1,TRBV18,CASSTTGGQETQYF,TGTGCCAGCTCAACGACAGGGGGTCAAGAGACCCAGTACTTC
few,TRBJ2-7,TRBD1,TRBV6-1,CASSPTPGQNYEQYF,TGTGCCAGCAGTCCTACCCCGGGACAGAACTACGAGCAGTACTTC
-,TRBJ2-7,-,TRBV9,CASSVGLQGHEQYF,TGTGCCAGCAGCGTAGGGTTGCAGGGGCACGAGCAGTACTTC
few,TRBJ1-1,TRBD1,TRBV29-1,CSVGQGNTEAFF,TGCAGCGTTGGACAGGGGAACACTGAAGCTTTCTTT
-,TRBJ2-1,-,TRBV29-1,CSGRPGSYNEQFF,TGCAGCGGAAGGCCGGGGTCCTACAATGAGCAGTTCTTC
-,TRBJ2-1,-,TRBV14,CASSQGTLAQFF,TGTGCCAGCAGCCAAGGAACCCTAGCACAGTTCTTC
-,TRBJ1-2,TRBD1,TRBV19,CASSNSGTGYDGYTF,TGTGCCAGTAGTAACTCCGGGACAGGGTACGATGGCTACACCTTC
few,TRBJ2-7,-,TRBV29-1,CSGQAGNYEQYF,TGCAGCGGACAGGCGGGGAACTACGAGCAGTACTTC
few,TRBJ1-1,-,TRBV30,CAWSVGQGTTEAFF,TGTGCCTGGAGTGTAGGGCAGGGAACCACTGAAGCTTTCTTT
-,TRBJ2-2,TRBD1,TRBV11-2,CASRKGGRGLGAGELFF,TGTGCCAGCAGAAAAGGGGGCAGGGGGCTTGGCGCCGGGGAGCTGTTTTTT
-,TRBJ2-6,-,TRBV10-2,CATKDFGRSFSGANVLTF,TGCGCCACCAAAGATTTTGGACGGTCCTTCTCTGGGGCCAACGTCCTGACTTTC
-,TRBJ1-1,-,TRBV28,CASSPGTYAFF,TGTGCCAGCAGCCCCGGGACTTATGCTTTCTTT